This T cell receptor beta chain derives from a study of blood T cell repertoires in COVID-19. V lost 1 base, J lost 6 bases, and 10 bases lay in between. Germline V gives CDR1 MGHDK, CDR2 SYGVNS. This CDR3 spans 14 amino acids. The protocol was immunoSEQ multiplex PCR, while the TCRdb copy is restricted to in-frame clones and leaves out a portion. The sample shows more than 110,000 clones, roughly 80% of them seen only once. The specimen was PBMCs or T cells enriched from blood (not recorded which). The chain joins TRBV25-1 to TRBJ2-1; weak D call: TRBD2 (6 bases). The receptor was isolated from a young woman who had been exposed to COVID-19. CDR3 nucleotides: TGTGCCAGCAGTGAATTCGCGACTAGCAATGAGCAGTTCTTC. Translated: CASSEFATSNEQFF.